The 29 T cell receptor beta chains below come from one sample, sequenced in a study of early T cells in non-severe SARS-CoV-2 infection. TCRdb re-derived calls from the 5' RACE reads in MiXCR, one entry per CDR3 protein. The sample has approximately 110,000 distinct CDR3 sequences; approximately 15% are singletons. Sequencing used whole blood. These receptors originate from an adult who was a healthcare worker with PCR-confirmed SARS-CoV-2 infection or an uninfected control (not recorded which).

This clonotype was seen more than once but under ten times. This chain uses TRBV12-5 with TRBJ2-1, with TRBD2 identical over 12 bases. The CDR3 has 17 residues. The germline CDR1 and CDR2 sequences are LGHNT and FRNRAP. V lost 2 bases, J lost 7 bases, and 9 bases stayed unmatched. CDR3: CASGLPLAGGWANEQFF. The CDR3 region has the DNA TGTGCTAGTGGTTTGCCCCTAGCGGGGGGGTGGGCGAATGAGCAGTTCTTC.

The chain uses TRBV20-1 and TRBJ2-5, with TRBD1 matching over 8 bases. Germline assignment: CDR1 DFQATT and CDR2 SNEGSKA (reference sequence). CDR3 length: 14 residues. With 2 bases clipped from V and 4 bases from J, the junction kept 6 bases outside the gene matches. The CDR3 DNA reads as TGCAGTGCTAGACGGACAGGGTCAGGAGAGACCCAGTACTTC. This codes for CSARRTGSGETQYF.

This chain uses TRBV9 with TRBJ2-7, with D possibly matching TRBD1 (5 bases). This CDR3 is built from 15 residues. CDR1 and CDR2 from the germline V gene are SGDLS and YYNGEE. Deletions cut 0 bases from V and 3 bases from J, with 13 bases between. DNA of the CDR3: TGTGCCAGCAGCGTAGCTCCAGGGTCGGGCTACGAGCAGTACTTC. Translation gives CASSVAPGSGYEQYF.

In its sample, this clonotype was seen many times. This chain joins TRBV5-4 and TRBJ2-3; either TRBD1 or TRBD2 may fit D (6 bases each). V was shortened by 4 bases and J by 1 base, with 13 bases between the two germline ends. Germline V gene data show CDR1 as SGHNT and CDR2 as YYREEE (reference sequence). CDR3 length: 15 amino acids. This CDR3 is CASSPVEGGTDTQYF. The DNA of the CDR3 is TGTGCCAGCAGCCCTGTGGAGGGGGGCACAGATACGCAGTATTTT. Drawing the rest from reference TRBV5-4 and TRBJ2-3, the complete variable domain is ETGVTQSPTHLIKTRGQQVTLRCSSQSGHNTVSWYQQALGQGPQFIFQYYREEENGRGNFPPRFSGLQFPNYSSELNVNALELDDSALYLCASSPVEGGTDTQYFGPGTRLTVL.

The rearrangement joins TRBV30 to TRBJ2-7, with a possible D match to TRBD2 (7 bases). Germline CDR1 GTSNPN, CDR2 SVGIG (reference sequence). Trimming left V 2 bases short and J 5 bases short, with 13 bases between. This CDR3 spans 13 amino acids. The CDR3 bases are TGTGCCTGGAGTAAAGGGGGGGCCCACGAGCAGTACTTC. The encoded protein is CAWSKGGAHEQYF. The complete variable domain, with remaining parts taken from reference TRBV30 and TRBJ2-7, reads SQTIHQWPATLVQPVGSPLSLECTVEGTSNPNLYWYRQAAGRGLQLLFYSVGIGQISSEVPQNLSASRPQDRQFILSSKKLLLSDSGFYLCAWSKGGAHEQYFGPGTRLTVT.

The CDR3 coding sequence is TGCAGCGTTGTTTGGAACACTGAAGCTTTCTTT. It codes for CSVVWNTEAFF. The genes are TRBV29-1 and TRBJ1-1; D is unresolved. The V end lost 4 bases, the J end lost 1 base, and 4 bases lay between the germline ends. The CDR3 extends over 11 amino acids. Germline CDR1 SQVTM, CDR2 ANQGSEA. Drawing the rest from reference TRBV29-1 and TRBJ1-1, the complete variable domain is SAVISQKPSRDICQRGTSLTIQCQVDSQVTMMFWYRQQPGQSLTLIATANQGSEATYESGFVIDKFPISRPNLTFSTLTVSNMSPEDSSIYLCSVVWNTEAFFGQGTRLTVV.

The V gene is TRBV29-1, the J gene TRBJ1-2; D possibly corresponds to TRBD1 (5 bases). Between the trimmed V and J ends, which lost 4 bases and 4 bases, there was a span of 10 bases. Germline V gene sequence: CDR1 SQVTM, CDR2 ANQGSEA. The CDR3 has 12 residues. DNA for the CDR3: TGCAGCGTTGGGGGGGACCTCTATGGCTACACCTTC. It yields the protein CSVGGDLYGYTF. Based on the CDR3 plus reference TRBV29-1 and TRBJ1-2, the full variable domain is SAVISQKPSRDICQRGTSLTIQCQVDSQVTMMFWYRQQPGQSLTLIATANQGSEATYESGFVIDKFPISRPNLTFSTLTVSNMSPEDSSIYLCSVGGDLYGYTFGSGTRLTVV.

J is TRBJ1-1 and V is TRBV12-3 or TRBV12-4, with unresolved D. There are 14 residues in the CDR3. Deletions cut 3 bases from V and 3 bases from J, with 11 bases between. In DNA, the CDR3 is TGTGCCAGCAGTTTGTACAGACGGGACACTGAAGCTTTCTTT. It encodes CASSLYRRDTEAFF.

This clonotype has more than one count but fewer than ten. V usage is TRBV6-1 and J usage is TRBJ2-4, with D perhaps TRBD1 (6 bases). Trimming removed 2 bases at V and 0 bases at J, with 20 bases between. The germline V gene has CDR1 MNHNS and CDR2 SASEGT. This CDR3 comprises 19 residues. CDR3 loop: CASSEQRTDVTLAKNIQYF. The CDR3 region has the DNA TGTGCCAGCAGTGAACAAAGGACAGACGTCACTCTAGCCAAAAACATTCAGTACTTC.

This clonotype came up a few times. The V gene is TRBV29-1, the J gene TRBJ2-2; TRBD2 matches 8 bases. Germline-derived CDR1 and CDR2 are SQVTM and ANQGSEA. CDR3 length: 16 residues. After removal of 4 bases from V and 0 bases from J, the junction contained 7 bases not matched to a gene. The CDR3 DNA follows: TGCAGCGTTGGTAGGACTAGCTCAGCGAACACCGGGGAGCTGTTTTTT. Protein product: CSVGRTSSANTGELFF.

In its sample, this clonotype was seen many times. CDR3 coding DNA: TGCGCCAGCACCCCAGGGGGGTGGAATGAGCAGTTCTTC. Translation: CASTPGGWNEQFF. This sequence joins TRBV5-1 and TRBJ2-1; D is possibly TRBD1 (7 bases). This CDR3 is 13 amino acids long. Trimming left V 6 bases short and J 7 bases short, with 14 bases between. The germline gives CDR1 SGHRS, CDR2 YFSETQ. The variable domain in full, with the rest retrieved from reference TRBV5-1 and TRBJ2-1, is KAGVTQTPRYLIKTRGQQVTLSCSPISGHRSVSWYQQTPGQGLQFLFEYFSETQRNKGNFPGRFSGRQFSNSRSEMNVSTLELGDSALYLCASTPGGWNEQFFGPGTRLTVL.

This clonotype has more than one count but fewer than ten. The chain employs TRBV6-6 and TRBJ1-4; D unclear. Trimming took 4 bases from V and 8 from J, leaving 11 bases between them. CDR3 size: 13 residues. CDR1 MNHNY and CDR2 SVGAGI come from the germline V gene (reference sequence). This CDR3 is CASSSIGREKLFF. CDR3 sequence (DNA): TGTGCCAGCAGTTCCATCGGACGGGAAAAACTGTTTTTT.

The genes are TRBV18 and TRBJ1-3; 8 bases match TRBD1. V shed 4 bases, J shed 6 bases, and the junction held 11 bases outside the gene matches. This CDR3 has 16 amino acids. Germline lookup yields CDR1 KGHSH and CDR2 LQKENI. Here the CDR3 DNA reads TGTGCCAGCTCACGGGACAGGTTACAGACTGAAAACACCATATATTTT. Translated, it gives CASSRDRLQTENTIYF.

This clonotype was detected only a few times. The genes are TRBV7-7 and TRBJ2-5; D not certain. Trimming left V 1 base short and J 3 bases short, with 6 bases between. The V gene's germline CDR1 is SSHAT and CDR2 FNYEAQ (reference sequence). The CDR3 runs 13 residues. CDR3 amino acids: CASSLDWKETQYF. The CDR3 DNA reads TGTGCCAGCAGCTTAGACTGGAAAGAGACCCAGTACTTC.

The CDR3 sequence is CSAKGAGANVLTF. The CDR3 DNA sequence: TGCAGTGCTAAGGGGGCCGGGGCCAACGTCCTGACTTTC. The gene calls are TRBV20-1 and TRBJ2-6; 7 nucleotides match TRBD1. Looked up from germline, CDR1 is DFQATT and CDR2 is SNEGSKA (reference sequence). V was clipped by 4 bases and J by 4 bases; unmatched bases: 1. CDR3 length: 13 amino acids.

This clonotype was counted between two and nine times. This chain uses TRBV7-9 with TRBJ1-1, with unresolved D. V lost 5 bases, J lost 1 base, and 11 bases lay in between. The CDR3 sequence is 14 residues long. CDR1 SEHNR and CDR2 FQNEAQ come from the germline V gene (reference sequence). CDR3 region: CASSARVKNTEAFF. CDR3 in DNA: TGTGCCAGCAGCGCCCGTGTCAAGAACACTGAAGCTTTCTTT.

The chain joins TRBV6-1 to TRBJ2-1; TRBD2 agrees at 7 bases. The CDR3 is made up of 12 amino acids. V shed 6 bases, J shed 12 bases, and the junction held 8 bases outside the gene matches. CDR1 and CDR2 from the germline V gene are MNHNS and SASEGT. In DNA form, the CDR3 reads TGTGCCAGCAGCCCCTGGGGGGGTCTGCAGTTCTTC. This codes for CASSPWGGLQFF.

This sequence joins TRBV6-1 and TRBJ2-6; D is ambiguous. CDR3 size: 15 residues. Germline values: CDR1 MNHNS, CDR2 SASEGT. V was clipped by 4 bases and J by 0 bases, with 7 bases between them. In DNA form, the CDR3 reads TGTGCCAGCAGTGTCAGTCCCTCTGGGGCCAACGTCCTGACTTTC. It specifies CASSVSPSGANVLTF.

The V and J genes are TRBV19 and TRBJ2-4; D gene uncertain. This CDR3 is 15 amino acids long. Trimming shortened V by 5 bases and J by 0 bases, and 11 bases separated the two germline ends. Germline CDR1 reads LNHDA; CDR2 reads SQIVND (reference sequence). For the CDR3, the DNA is TGTGCCAGTAGTTCCCCGATACCAGCCAAAAACATTCAGTACTTC. Translating it yields CASSSPIPAKNIQYF.

The rearrangement joins TRBV7-9 to TRBJ2-7, with D maybe TRBD1 (6 bases). The CDR3 runs to 14 residues. Germline CDR1 is SEHNR and CDR2 is FQNEAQ (reference sequence). V was pared by 2 bases and J by 2 bases, with 10 bases between. The CDR3 DNA reads as TGTGCCAGCAGCTTATTGGGGGACACCTACGAGCAGTACTTC. It is translated as CASSLLGDTYEQYF. The entire variable domain, with the rest obtained from reference TRBV7-9 and TRBJ2-7, is as follows: DTGVSQNPRHKITKRGQNVTFRCDPISEHNRLYWYRQTLGQGPEFLTYFQNEAQLEKSRLLSDRFSAERPKGSFSTLEIQRTEQGDSAMYLCASSLLGDTYEQYFGPGTRLTVT.

The gene calls are TRBV12-3 or TRBV12-4 and TRBJ2-5; D tentatively reads TRBD1 or TRBD2 (6 bases each). The CDR3 is 16 residues long. V shed 3 bases and J shed 2 bases, with 16 bases lying between them. The CDR3 here is CASSFLGRRGQETQYF. The CDR3 nucleotides are TGTGCCAGCAGTTTTTTGGGCAGGAGGGGGCAAGAGACCCAGTACTTC.

Concerning this clonotype itself: The CDR3 ends on some other residue instead of the conserved phenylalanine or tryptophan, so this is likely a read error. The J gene is TRBJ1-2, the V gene TRBV12-3 or TRBV12-4; TRBD1 is a possible D gene (5 bases). The CDR3 spans 13 residues. Trimming took 4 bases from V and 1 from J, leaving 7 bases between them. The CDR3, as DNA: TGTGCCAGCAGTTCCCAGGGTAACTATGGCTACACCCTC. It is translated as CASSSQGNYGYTL.

The table lists this clonotype with many counts. The V call is TRBV6-1, the J call TRBJ2-1, with TRBD1 matching 7 bases. CDR1 is MNHNS, CDR2 SASEGT, per germline. J lost 7 bases, V lost 6 bases, and 9 bases had no gene match. This CDR3 spans 14 amino acids. Here the CDR3 reads CASRSMTGSNEQFF. The CDR3 DNA reads as TGTGCCAGCAGATCCATGACAGGGAGTAATGAGCAGTTCTTC.

The V gene is TRBV12-3 or TRBV12-4, the J gene TRBJ1-5; D remains ambiguous. V was trimmed by 3 bases and J by 1 base, leaving 4 bases between them. The length of the CDR3 is 13 residues. CDR3 amino acids: CASSFRSNQPQHF. CDR3 DNA: TGTGCCAGCAGTTTTCGAAGCAATCAGCCCCAGCATTTT.

This clonotype was counted between two and nine times. The chain carries TRBV3-1 and TRBJ2-5; TRBD2 agrees at 7 bases. Germline V gene data show CDR1 as LGHDT and CDR2 as YNNKEL (reference sequence). Losses at the gene ends were 4 bases for V and 1 base for J; bases not matched to a gene: 12. The length of the CDR3 is 17 residues. This CDR3 is CASSRGSLGLSQETQYF. Here the CDR3 DNA reads TGTGCCAGCAGCCGAGGAAGCCTGGGACTATCCCAAGAGACCCAGTACTTC.

The chain recombines TRBV5-1 with TRBJ2-3; D unresolved. This CDR3 spans 14 amino acids. Trimming pared 2 bases from V and 3 bases from J, leaving 10 bases between. The germline gives CDR1 SGHRS, CDR2 YFSETQ. CDR3 protein: CASSFGLATDTQYF. DNA for the CDR3: TGCGCCAGCAGCTTTGGGCTCGCTACAGATACGCAGTATTTT.

In this sample, this clonotype turned up many times. The genes are TRBV5-1 and TRBJ1-1; D is uncertain. CDR1 SGHRS and CDR2 YFSETQ come from the germline V gene. This CDR3 has 15 amino acids. With 0 bases removed from V and 5 bases from J, the gap between germline ends came to 14 bases. CDR3 sequence: CASSLVGQSGTEAFF. In nucleotides, the CDR3 is TGCGCCAGCAGCTTGGTTGGGCAATCGGGGACTGAAGCTTTCTTT.

The chain links TRBV12-3 or TRBV12-4 to TRBJ1-6; TRBD1 matches at 7 bases. CDR3 length equals 14 residues. V was pared by 4 bases and J by 7 bases, with 4 bases of the junction left unmatched. The DNA for the CDR3 is TGTGCCAGCAGTTCGGGGACAGAAAATTCACCCCTCCACTTT. It specifies CASSSGTENSPLHF.

This clonotype was seen a handful of times. V gene TRBV29-1 combines with J gene TRBJ2-1; possible D gene TRBD2, 7 bases. V was clipped by 3 bases and J by 6 bases, with 9 bases between them. The V gene's germline CDR1 is SQVTM and CDR2 ANQGSEA. The length of the CDR3 is 12 residues. The CDR3 DNA follows: TGCAGCGTTGAGCGGGGGCCCAATGAGCAGTTCTTC. It specifies CSVERGPNEQFF.